The 22 T cell receptor beta chains given below trace back to one sample, sequenced in a study of OX40 agonist ivuxolimab in advanced cancers. Sequencing used immunoSEQ multiplex PCR; TCRdb keeps in-frame clones, though not all of them. The data show about 60,000 clones, roughly 84% seen once. Source: CD4+ or CD8+ T cells sorted from blood, taken in a trial of the OX40 agonist ivuxolimab. These receptors were collected from an adult with an advanced solid tumor such as melanoma, head and neck, liver or kidney cancer.

J is TRBJ2-3 and V is TRBV11-2, with 15 bases that match TRBD2. Trimming cost V 2 bases and J 6 bases; bases outside gene matches: 9. The germline CDR1 and CDR2 sequences are SGHAT and FQNNGV. This CDR3 is built from 18 residues. Written as DNA, the CDR3 is TGTGCCAGCAGCTTACTTCCGGGACTAGCGGGAGGAGGGGATACGCAGTATTTT. Translation: CASSLLPGLAGGGDTQYF. Full variable domain (remainder filled in from reference TRBV11-2 and TRBJ2-3): EAGVAQSPRYKIIEKRQSVAFWCNPISGHATLYWYQQILGQGPKLLIQFQNNGVVDDSQLPKDRFSAERLKGVDSTLKIQPAKLEDSAVYLCASSLLPGLAGGGDTQYFGPGTRLTVL.

J is TRBJ2-7 and V is TRBV5-4; 8 bases match TRBD2. J lost 5 bases, V lost 3 bases, and 10 bases had no gene match. Germline V CDR1 and CDR2: SGHNT, YYREEE (reference sequence). There are 15 residues in the CDR3. DNA for the CDR3: TGTGCCAGCAGCTCCCCCACGGGGGGGATCGACGAGCAGTACTTC. Amino acids: CASSSPTGGIDEQYF.

This clone came up a few times. Here the CDR3 DNA reads TGTGCCAGCAGTTACACGGGGGCGCCCGGGGCCAACGTCCTGACTTTC. Protein sequence: CASSYTGAPGANVLTF. V usage is TRBV6-5 and J usage is TRBJ2-6; D is tentatively TRBD1 or TRBD2 (6 bases each). CDR3 length: 16 amino acids. The germline CDR1 and CDR2 sequences are MNHEY and SVGAGI. V was trimmed by 2 bases and J by 4 bases, leaving 12 bases between them.

This chain joins TRBV7-9 and TRBJ2-2, with 7 bases matching TRBD2. The CDR3 spans 17 residues. Trimming removed 2 bases from V and 6 bases from J; junction bases left unmatched: 12. Germline CDR1 is SEHNR and CDR2 is FQNEAQ (reference sequence). The CDR3 loop is CASSLPVTSEVAGELFF. The CDR3 nucleotides read TGTGCCAGCAGCTTACCGGTTACTAGCGAGGTCGCCGGGGAGCTGTTTTTT.

This clone appeared a single time. The J gene is TRBJ1-6, the V gene TRBV7-9; no firm D call. V shed 3 bases and J shed 14 bases, with 17 bases lying between them. The CDR3 spans 14 residues. CDR1 is SEHNR and CDR2 is FQNEAQ in the germline V gene (reference sequence). CDR3 nucleotide sequence: TGTGCCAGCAGCTTTGATTTAGTTGAGCCGACCCTCCACTTT. This encodes CASSFDLVEPTLHF.

This clone was observed many times. The V and J genes are TRBV6-1 and TRBJ2-2; tentative D call: TRBD1 (6 bases). The V end was cut by 5 bases, the J end by 3 bases, with 13 bases between. CDR1 MNHNS and CDR2 SASEGT come from the germline V gene. The CDR3 contains 15 residues. The CDR3 bases are TGTGCCAGCAGTAACACAGGGATTTACACCGGGGAGCTGTTTTTT. Translating gives CASSNTGIYTGELFF.

The genes are TRBV7-7 and TRBJ2-5; D is uncertain. V was trimmed by 6 bases and J by 5 bases, leaving 13 bases between them. Germline V gene sequence: CDR1 SSHAT, CDR2 FNYEAQ (reference sequence). The CDR3 is 13 amino acids. DNA for the CDR3: TGTGCCAGCAGTCTAAGGTTAGGGGAGACCCAGTACTTC. Amino acid sequence: CASSLRLGETQYF.

Worth noting for this clone: At the DNA level, this CDR3 is encoded by other sequences in the same sample as well. The rearrangement uses TRBV5-1 and TRBJ1-4; perhaps TRBD1 as D (5 bases). Trimming took off 0 bases at V and 4 bases at J, with 7 bases between the two ends. The CDR3 is made up of 14 amino acids. Per germline, CDR1 SGHRS and CDR2 YFSETQ. The CDR3 loop is CASSLGQGNEKLFF. CDR3 nucleotide sequence: TGCGCCAGCAGCTTGGGCCAGGGTAATGAAAAACTGTTTTTT.

This chain links TRBV6-5 with TRBJ2-5; perhaps TRBD1 as D (5 bases). The CDR3 sequence is 12 residues long. The ends were cut back, 6 bases at V and 2 bases at J, with 7 bases in the middle. Germline lookup yields CDR1 MNHEY and CDR2 SVGAGI. CDR3 sequence reads: CASRTVQETQYF. The DNA of the CDR3 is TGTGCCAGCAGGACAGTTCAAGAGACCCAGTACTTC.

The chain combines TRBV6-6 with TRBJ1-1; no clear D gene. Germline V gene data show CDR1 as MNHNY and CDR2 as SVGAGI (reference sequence). V lost 7 bases and J 6 bases, leaving 12 bases between the germline ends. The CDR3 covers 12 residues. In nucleotides, the CDR3 is TGTGCCAGCACCGAACAAGCCCCTGAAGCTTTCTTT. As protein: CASTEQAPEAFF.

This clone was observed once. The chain combines TRBV18 with TRBJ1-6; no firm D call. V was trimmed by 1 base and J by 7 bases, leaving 11 bases between them. The CDR3 consists of 15 residues. The germline V gene encodes CDR1 KGHSH and CDR2 LQKENI. The CDR3 sequence: CASSPQGIWNSPLHF. In nucleotides, the CDR3 is TGTGCCAGCTCACCACAAGGGATCTGGAATTCACCCCTCCACTTT.

This CDR3 is CATRGASTSGETQYF. The CDR3 region has the DNA TGTGCCACCCGGGGGGCTAGCACCTCAGGGGAGACCCAGTACTTC. The V gene is TRBV5-4, the J gene TRBJ2-5, with a tentative D call TRBD2 (7 bases). CDR3 size: 15 residues. Between the trimmed V and J ends, which lost 9 bases and 5 bases, there was a span of 23 bases. Germline-derived CDR1 and CDR2 are SGHNT and YYREEE (reference sequence). The full variable domain, its missing parts supplied by reference TRBV5-4 and TRBJ2-5, is ETGVTQSPTHLIKTRGQQVTLRCSSQSGHNTVSWYQQALGQGPQFIFQYYREEENGRGNFPPRFSGLQFPNYSSELNVNALELDDSALYLCATRGASTSGETQYFGPGTRLLVL.

This rearrangement joins TRBV7-8 to TRBJ2-5, with 9 nucleotides matching TRBD1. V was clipped by 5 bases and J by 5 bases; unmatched bases: 9. This CDR3 is built from 15 residues. In germline, CDR1 is SGHVS, CDR2 FQNEAQ. CDR3 sequence (DNA): TGTGCCAGCAGCGCGCGGGACAGGGATTTTGAGACCCAGTACTTC. It encodes CASSARDRDFETQYF.

The V and J genes are TRBV5-6 and TRBJ2-3, with TRBD1 identical over 8 bases. Germline CDR1 and CDR2: SGHDT and YYEEEE. V dropped 4 bases and J dropped 0; count of bases not matched to a gene: 13. The CDR3 spans 18 residues. The CDR3 loop reads CASSPTGVRTPSTDTQYF. The CDR3 coding sequence is TGTGCCAGCAGCCCGACAGGGGTCCGAACACCTAGCACAGATACGCAGTATTTT.

This chain connects TRBV12-5 to TRBJ2-5, with D maybe TRBD1 (6 bases). Trimming left V 4 bases short and J 2 bases short, with 14 bases between. CDR1 is LGHNT, CDR2 FRNRAP, per germline. The CDR3 consists of 15 residues. CDR3 DNA sequence: TGTGCTAGTGGTTCCCTACAGGGTTTTCAAGAGACCCAGTACTTC. It translates to CASGSLQGFQETQYF.

The rearrangement uses TRBV7-2 and TRBJ2-3, with 8 bases lining up with TRBD2. CDR3 length: 15 residues. Germline assignment: CDR1 SGHTA and CDR2 FQGNSA. V gave up 5 bases and J gave up 0 bases; unmatched junction bases: 4. Here the CDR3 reads CASSVSGKSTDTQYF. In DNA form, the CDR3 reads TGTGCCAGCAGCGTTAGCGGGAAGAGCACAGATACGCAGTATTTT.

This clone was counted only a few times. The chain is built from TRBV6-4 and TRBJ2-1, with D possibly matching TRBD2 (5 bases). The CDR3 loop spans 12 amino acids. Deletions cut 6 bases from V and 9 bases from J, with 12 bases between. From germline, CDR1 is MRHNA and CDR2 SNTAGT. The CDR3 reads CASSLERGEQFF. In DNA, the CDR3 is TGTGCCAGCAGCCTAGAACGGGGTGAGCAGTTCTTC.

The chain carries TRBV27 and TRBJ1-1; D not resolved. Deletions cut 6 bases from V and 3 bases from J, with 14 bases between. The CDR3 is made up of 14 amino acids. Germline loops: CDR1 MNHEY, CDR2 SMNVEV (reference sequence). CDR3 residues: CASRRGNSDTEAFF. CDR3 nucleotides: TGTGCCAGCAGAAGAGGGAACTCTGACACTGAAGCTTTCTTT.

J is TRBJ1-2 and V is TRBV4-1; TRBD1 matches 8 bases. CDR1 is MGHRA and CDR2 is YSYEKL in the germline V gene. The length of the CDR3 is 16 residues. V lost 7 bases, J lost 0 bases, and 10 bases stayed unmatched. The CDR3 loop reads CASTSVTGGPNYGYTF. CDR3 coding DNA: TGCGCCAGCACCTCTGTTACAGGGGGTCCTAACTATGGCTACACCTTC.

The rearrangement uses TRBV28 and TRBJ2-1, with D perhaps assigned TRBD1 or TRBD2 (5 bases each). V was cut by 6 bases and J by 2 bases, with 14 bases left in between. This CDR3 region has 15 residues. Germline-derived CDR1 and CDR2 are MDHEN and SYDVKM. The CDR3 nucleotides read TGTGCCAGCAGAACTCCCGGGACGGCCTACAATGAGCAGTTCTTC. This encodes CASRTPGTAYNEQFF.

The CDR3 DNA reads as TGTGCCAGCAGCAAAGGTGGCATCCCGGGGGCGAGCTCCTACAATGAGCAGTTCTTC. Translation gives CASSKGGIPGASSYNEQFF. The rearrangement uses TRBV21-1 and TRBJ2-1. TRBV21-1 is termed a pseudogene. This CDR3 has 19 amino acids.

V is TRBV30 and J is TRBJ2-3; the match to TRBD2 covers 10 bases. Unmatched junction bases numbered 6, after V lost 0 bases and J lost 3 bases. This CDR3 spans 16 amino acids. Germline lookup yields CDR1 GTSNPN and CDR2 SVGIG (reference sequence). The CDR3 protein is CAWSVSGRGGTDTQYF. The CDR3, as DNA: TGTGCCTGGAGTGTAAGCGGGAGGGGAGGAACAGATACGCAGTATTTT.